The present T cell receptor beta chain was sequenced within a study of cytotoxic CD8 clonotypes in ibrutinib-treated CLL (dated by TCRdb to 2020 to 2022). Context from the whole study: The cohort was composed of around twelve relapsed/refractory and approximately 16 treatment-naive patients; IGHV unmutated status was identified in approximately 18 patients. Samples averaged about 260,000 productive templates and 90,000 to 95,000 productive rearrangements. Samples at response were collected after a median of about 12 months of treatment, with a range of 6 to 36 months. Responses were partial in roughly 24 patients and complete in 2; after median approximately 66 months follow-up, some 15 stayed in remission and about twelve progressed. Of the 86 people in the trial, approximately 26 had longitudinal samples available. Cryopreserved peripheral blood mononuclear cells were obtained before treatment, at response, and at either sustained remission or disease progression. Every remission and progressive disease sample was obtained while ibrutinib was still being received by the patients. What the study reported, not specific to this receptor: Public clonotypes were found to be uncommon and were observed to contract or remain stable during treatment; the increase in clonality was shown to reflect expansion of private clonotypes at ibrutinib response. Clonality rose at ibrutinib response, remained stable during sustained remission, and dropped back toward baseline at progression. Lymph node repertoires were not examined, and the timing of sampling was not matched between patients in sustained remission and those whose disease progressed. At baseline, clonality was higher than in age-matched healthy donors and showed a strong correlation with circulating CD8+ T-cell counts.

The time point label, as the study defines it: more than 10 months on ibrutinib. For TCR beta library preparation, 2 to 2.5 micrograms of genomic DNA were isolated from cryopreserved PBMCs. Longitudinal blood samples from CLL patients on ibrutinib monotherapy underwent high-throughput TCR beta sequencing. The patients took part in an open-label, single-center phase 2 trial of ibrutinib monotherapy. Each clonotype received, on average, approximately 9.9x coverage in deep resolution sequencing performed on a MiSeq, where the target depth lay between 1 in 1 million and 1 in 200,000 T cells. TCR beta libraries were generated with the immunoSEQ hsTCRB Kit. Regarding the original processing steps: ImmunoSEQ Data Assistant and ImmunoSEQ Analyzer were used for data analysis, and V, D and J genes were assigned according to IMGT definitions. Clonality, which ranges from 0 to 1, was calculated as one minus the normalized Shannon entropy of productive rearrangement frequencies. Public clonotype analysis was restricted to overrepresented clonotypes comprising at least 0.05% of each patient's repertoire. More than ten repertoires from age-matched healthy donors, obtained from immuneACCESS, served as clonality controls. The table comes from immuneACCESS by way of TCRdb, which keeps in-frame sequences with V and J called. Part of the clones is missing from these tables; in studies checked, under half for an unresolved V gene and the rest for unknown reasons. That table furnishes V, J and clone size, whereas the DNA furnished D and trimming. Counted in this sample were about 58,000 clones; about three quarters of them appeared once. The leading ten clones occupy around 43% of the sample.

This clone was found once. What antigen it recognizes has not been identified. No base quality information exists; no much larger clone differs at one position. Deletion took 1 base off V and 2 bases off J, with a span of 8 bases between the germline ends. CDR1 and CDR2 were assigned from the germline V gene as KGHSH and LQKENI. Including cysteine and phenylalanine, the CDR3 has 14 amino acids. Of all the DNA, just the CDR3 is kept, 42 bases in frame from base 1. The receptor was derived from a human donor with chronic lymphocytic leukemia. The input for sequencing was PBMCs, taken after 12 months of ibrutinib treatment. This receptor chain uses TRBV18 and TRBJ1-2; TRBD1 could be the D gene, as 5 bases match. The bases are TGTGCCAGCTCACCACGGGGGGAGAACTATGGCTACACCTTC. Its coded protein is CASSPRGENYGYTF. When the CDR3 is completed using the reference TRBV18 and TRBJ1-2 genes on either side, the full variable domain is NAGVMQNPRHLVRRRGQEARLRCSPMKGHSHVYWYRQLPEEGLKFMVYLQKENIIDESGMPKERFSAEFPKEGPSILRIQQVVRGDSAAYFCASSPRGENYGYTFGSGTRLTVV.